This is a list of T cell receptor beta chains from one sample in a study of blood T cell repertoires in COVID-19. Clones were sequenced by immunoSEQ multiplex PCR, and TCRdb holds only the in-frame ones, with some missing. The table has approximately 80,000 clones, more than 60% seen once; the top ten hold less than 10%. The sequencing sample was made of peripheral blood. The receptor set was obtained from a human donor in a cohort sampled during active COVID-19. The CDR3 runs from the conserved cysteine through the conserved F or W. The D gene is left open where the match is weak. Only some rows state a clone size, as once, few, many or a class for expanded clones.

abundance | j_gene | len | v_gene | d_gene | CDR3nt | CDR3aa
NA | TRBJ1-6 | 13 | TRBV2 | NA | TGTGCCAGCACGGCGGGGCGAAGGGCACCCCTCCACTTT | CASTAGRRAPLHF
once | TRBJ1-2 | 14 | TRBV27 | TRBD1 | TGTGCCAGCACTCCGTCGATCAGGGGGCATGGCTACACCTTC | CASTPSIRGHGYTF
NA | TRBJ2-3 | 13 | TRBV24-1 | TRBD2 | TGTGCCACCAGTGACCGGGGGGGGGATACGCAGTATTTT | CATSDRGGDTQYF
NA | TRBJ1-5 | 19 | TRBV19 | NA | TGTGCCAGTAGTATCCCTCGTTTGGTGGGGGGGGGCAGCAATCAGCCCCAGCATTTT | CASSIPRLVGGGSNQPQHF
NA | TRBJ2-2 | 17 | TRBV5-4 | NA | TGTGCCAGCAGCTTAGGTCGAGGGGGGGAAAACACCGGGGAGCTGTTTTTT | CASSLGRGGENTGELFF
NA | TRBJ1-5 | 14 | TRBV6-5 | TRBD1 | TGTGCCAGCAGGGGGACAGCTAGCAATCAGCCCCAGCATTTT | CASRGTASNQPQHF
once | TRBJ2-7 | 14 | TRBV5-1 | NA | TGCGCCAGCAGCCTTTCCGCCAGCTCCTACGAGCAGTACTTC | CASSLSASSYEQYF
NA | TRBJ1-5 | 16 | TRBV9 | NA | TGTGCCAGCAGCGTACACGCGGAGAAGGGCAATCAGCCCCAGCATTTT | CASSVHAEKGNQPQHF
NA | TRBJ1-2 | 14 | TRBV5-4 | TRBD1 | TGTGCCAGCAGCCCGCCGGGACAGAACTATGGCTACACCTTC | CASSPPGQNYGYTF
NA | TRBJ1-5 | 15 | TRBV19 | NA | TGTGCCAGTAGTATTTTGAGCAATAGCAATCAGCCCCAGCATTTT | CASSILSNSNQPQHF
NA | TRBJ1-2 | 14 | TRBV7-8 | TRBD1 | TGTGCCAGCAGCTGGACAGGGGGGGCATATGGCTACACCTTC | CASSWTGGAYGYTF
NA | TRBJ1-6 | 13 | TRBV29-1 | NA | TGCAGCGTTGGGGGCTCGGTCAATTCACCCCTCCACTTT | CSVGGSVNSPLHF
NA | TRBJ1-6 | 16 | TRBV30 | NA | TGTGCCTGGAGTGTACGTCCAGGCGGGATTAATTCACCCCTCCACTTT | CAWSVRPGGINSPLHF
NA | TRBJ2-1 | 13 | TRBV10-3 | NA | TGTGCCATCAGCCTAACTTCAAACAATGAGCAGTTCTTC | CAISLTSNNEQFF
NA | TRBJ2-1 | 15 | TRBV24-1 | NA | TGTGCCACCAGTGACCGAGTCGGACCACGGGGTGAGCAGTTCTTC | CATSDRVGPRGEQFF